A selection of T cell receptor beta chains follows, all from one sample in a study of T cells in Graves' hyperthyroidism and ophthalmopathy. TCRdb reprocessed the multiplex PCR reads via MiXCR and lists one record per CDR3 protein. The sample has 300,000 to 450,000 distinct CDR3 sequences, less than 15% seen once; the top ten hold 9.2%. The sequencing input was blood. The receptors derive from a woman aged 18-29 years with Graves' hyperthyroidism. Each CDR3 is given with its conserved first and last residue. The D gene is left open where the match is weak. Part of the rows lack a size; the others show once, few, many or a class for expanded clones.

D	J	size	V	CDR3	DNA
TRBD1	TRBJ1-2	NA	TRBV27	CASSIWSGQGLGGYTF	TGTGCCAGCAGTATCTGGTCGGGACAGGGATTAGGGGGCTACACCTTC
NA	TRBJ1-5	many	TRBV18	CASSPPSRDQPQHF	TGTGCCAGCTCACCACCGAGTAGAGATCAGCCCCAGCATTTT
TRBD2	TRBJ2-2	many	TRBV3-1	CASSQGGTSGSSGELFF	TGTGCCAGCAGCCAAGGTGGGACTAGCGGGAGTTCCGGGGAGCTGTTTTTT
TRBD1	TRBJ1-2	many	TRBV6-2/TRBV6-3	CASSRDSRYTF	TGTGCCAGCAGCCGGGACAGTCGCTACACCTTC
NA	TRBJ2-7	many	TRBV28	CASSFKLSSYEQYF	TGTGCCAGCAGTTTCAAGCTCTCCTCCTACGAGCAGTACTTC
TRBD2	TRBJ2-7	many	TRBV2	CASSENSGRALEYEQYF	TGTGCCAGCAGTGAAAATAGCGGGAGGGCCTTAGAGTACGAGCAGTACTTC
NA	TRBJ1-1	many	TRBV11-2	CASSSRGIGTEAFF	TGTGCCAGCAGCTCCCGAGGAATAGGAACTGAAGCTTTCTTT
NA	TRBJ2-7	many	TRBV20-1	CSASVDTAYEQYF	TGCAGTGCTAGTGTGGACACGGCCTACGAGCAGTACTTC
NA	TRBJ2-3	many	TRBV29-1	CSGHLTGRTDTQYF	TGCAGCGGACACCTAACGGGCCGCACAGATACGCAGTATTTT
TRBD1	TRBJ2-7	few	TRBV20-1	CSARPPGQGFYEQYF	TGCAGTGCCAGACCCCCGGGACAGGGTTTCTACGAGCAGTACTTC
NA	TRBJ2-5	many	TRBV30	CAWKLSGAGGETQYF	TGTGCCTGGAAACTCTCGGGAGCAGGGGGAGAGACCCAGTACTTC
NA	TRBJ1-1	many	TRBV12-3/TRBV12-4	CASSFQTGQTEAFF	TGTGCCAGCAGTTTCCAGACAGGTCAAACTGAAGCTTTCTTT
TRBD2	TRBJ2-1	few	TRBV6-4	CASSDSSSGIRSSYNEQFF	TGTGCCAGCAGTGACTCGTCTAGCGGGATTCGTAGCTCCTACAATGAGCAGTTCTTC
TRBD1	TRBJ1-1	many	TRBV7-2	CASSLAGTVYTEAFF	TGTGCCAGCAGCTTAGCCGGGACAGTGTACACTGAAGCTTTCTTT
NA	TRBJ2-7	many	TRBV5-1	CASSLAQENYEQYF	TGCGCCAGCAGCTTGGCACAGGAGAACTACGAGCAGTACTTC
TRBD1	TRBJ1-1	many	TRBV11-2	CASSLWPGQGSLTEAFF	TGTGCCAGCAGCTTGTGGCCAGGACAGGGGAGTCTGACTGAAGCTTTCTTT
NA	TRBJ1-2	many	TRBV28	CASSLLGQIYGYTF	TGTGCCAGCAGTTTGCTAGGACAGATCTATGGCTACACCTTC
NA	TRBJ1-1	NA	TRBV5-1	CASSAPPGTEAFF	TGCGCCAGCAGCGCCCCGCCAGGGACTGAAGCTTTCTTT
NA	TRBJ1-1	many	TRBV28	CASSEPGEEAFF	TGTGCCAGCAGTGAACCGGGCGAAGAAGCTTTCTTT
NA	TRBJ1-1	many	TRBV5-6	CASSLGLRPEAFF	TGTGCCAGCAGCTTAGGGCTGCGCCCTGAAGCTTTCTTT
TRBD2	TRBJ2-1	NA	TRBV9	CASSETSGRGNEQFF	TGTGCCAGCAGCGAGACTAGCGGGAGGGGGAATGAGCAGTTCTTC
TRBD2	TRBJ2-1	few	TRBV6-5	CASSYLSGLAGMVDEQFF	TGTGCCAGCAGTTACCTCTCTGGACTAGCGGGAATGGTGGATGAGCAGTTCTTC
NA	TRBJ2-7	few	TRBV4-2	CASSQEQGISYEQYF	TGTGCCAGCAGCCAAGAACAGGGCATTTCCTACGAGCAGTACTTC
NA	TRBJ1-1	many	TRBV7-9	CASSSRGGDTEAFF	TGTGCCAGCAGCTCCAGAGGGGGTGACACTGAAGCTTTCTTT
NA	TRBJ1-3	many	TRBV28	CASKKIYSGNTIYF	TGTGCCAGCAAGAAAATTTACTCTGGAAACACCATATATTTT
TRBD1	TRBJ1-5	NA	TRBV20-1	CSARDPGTGRHPQHF	TGCAGTGCTAGAGATCCCGGGACAGGGAGACACCCCCAGCATTTT
NA	TRBJ1-2	NA	TRBV20-1	CRTANYGYTF	TGCCGGACAGCTAACTATGGCTACACCTTC
TRBD2	TRBJ2-1	NA	TRBV28	CASSLRASGGPPSSYNEQFF	TGTGCCAGCAGTTTAAGGGCTAGCGGGGGTCCTCCTTCATCCTACAATGAGCAGTTCTTC
NA	TRBJ2-1	many	TRBV24-1	CATSDPGTSHEQFF	TGTGCCACCAGTGATCCCGGGACAAGTCATGAGCAGTTCTTC
NA	TRBJ1-2	many	TRBV28	CASSPRGSNGYTF	TGTGCCAGCAGTCCGAGGGGTAGCAATGGCTACACCTTC
NA	TRBJ1-1	many	TRBV6-4	CASSPTPVPWTEAFF	TGTGCCAGCAGTCCCACCCCAGTACCGTGGACTGAAGCTTTCTTT
NA	TRBJ1-2	NA	TRBV3-1	CASSQDSRQNYGYTF	TGTGCCAGCAGCCAAGATAGCAGACAAAACTATGGCTACACCTTC
TRBD2	TRBJ2-1	many	TRBV7-2	CASSLVPASSGEPYNEQFF	TGTGCCAGCAGCTTAGTTCCGGCGTCTAGCGGGGAACCTTACAATGAGCAGTTCTTC
TRBD1	TRBJ1-1	many	TRBV12-3/TRBV12-4	CASSLTGGLRTEAFF	TGTGCCAGCAGTTTAACAGGGGGCTTGAGAACTGAAGCTTTCTTT
TRBD1	TRBJ1-5	many	TRBV6-2/TRBV6-3	CASSYPGTGGGHFDQPQHF	TGTGCCAGCAGTTACCCCGGGACAGGGGGGGGCCACTTCGATCAGCCCCAGCATTTT
NA	TRBJ2-1	NA	TRBV19	CASSILGLSSRHYSEQFF	TGTGCCAGTAGTATCTTAGGACTAAGCTCCCGCCATTACAGTGAGCAGTTCTTC
NA	TRBJ2-7	many	TRBV20-1	CSEGLYEQYF	TGCAGTGAGGGCCTCTACGAGCAGTACTTC
TRBD2	TRBJ2-7	many	TRBV7-8	CASSSKRLGLAGPSYEQYF	TGTGCCAGCAGTTCGAAGCGGCTTGGACTAGCGGGTCCTTCCTACGAGCAGTACTTC
TRBD2	TRBJ2-1	NA	TRBV13	CASSSGLANYNEQFF	TGTGCCAGCAGCTCCGGACTAGCGAATTACAATGAGCAGTTCTTC
TRBD2	TRBJ2-1	NA	TRBV5-4	CASSQGLVDNEQFF	TGTGCCAGCAGCCAAGGACTAGTAGACAATGAGCAGTTCTTC
NA	TRBJ2-5	many	TRBV6-1	CASSTGQTETQYF	TGTGCCAGCAGTACTGGACAGACAGAGACCCAGTACTTC
NA	TRBJ2-3	NA	TRBV6-1	CASRRGASTDTQYF	TGTGCCAGCAGGAGGGGGGCGAGCACAGATACGCAGTATTTT
NA	TRBJ2-5	few	TRBV4-1	CASSRRTGPTLYQETQYF	TGCGCCAGCAGCCGGAGAACAGGGCCCACATTGTACCAAGAGACCCAGTACTTC
NA	TRBJ1-6	NA	TRBV6-1	CASSQPTGPYSPLHF	TGTGCCAGCAGCCAACCAACGGGGCCCTATTCACCCCTCCACTTT
NA	TRBJ1-6	many	TRBV27	CASSLKGPYNSPLHF	TGTGCCAGCAGTTTAAAAGGACCCTATAATTCACCCCTCCACTTT
TRBD2	TRBJ2-6	few	TRBV5-1	CASSLGRGALSGANVLTF	TGCGCCAGCAGCTTAGGGCGGGGGGCCCTCTCTGGGGCCAACGTCCTGACTTTC
TRBD2	TRBJ2-1	many	TRBV3-1	CASSHELAGGPNEQFF	TGTGCCAGCAGCCATGAACTGGCGGGAGGGCCAAATGAGCAGTTCTTC
NA	TRBJ1-3	NA	TRBV9	CASSVAETGRDTIYF	TGTGCCAGCAGCGTAGCTGAGACGGGGAGGGACACCATATATTTT
NA	TRBJ1-2	many	TRBV3-1	CASSPGINMYTF	TGTGCCAGCAGCCCCGGAATTAACATGTACACCTTC
NA	TRBJ2-7	NA	TRBV19	CASSHAGTGYEQYF	TGTGCCAGCTCTCACGCGGGCACAGGCTACGAGCAGTACTTC
NA	TRBJ1-1	many	TRBV11-2	CASSSNGQTEAFF	TGTGCCAGCAGCTCGAATGGGCAGACTGAAGCTTTCTTT
TRBD2	TRBJ2-1	many	TRBV7-2	CASSTRLAGNYNEQFF	TGTGCCAGCAGCACACGACTAGCGGGAAACTACAATGAGCAGTTCTTC
NA	TRBJ2-3	many	TRBV28	CASRTGKYTQYF	TGTGCCAGCAGAACCGGGAAGTATACGCAGTATTTT
NA	TRBJ2-3	many	TRBV6-2/TRBV6-3	CASSYALGGSTDTQYF	TGTGCCAGCAGTTACGCCCTTGGGGGCTCCACAGATACGCAGTATTTT
NA	TRBJ1-2	many	TRBV20-1	CSAKWGYTNYGYTF	TGCAGTGCAAAGTGGGGATATACTAACTATGGCTACACCTTC
NA	TRBJ1-1	many	TRBV11-2	CASSLDQPLNTEAFF	TGTGCCAGCAGCTTAGATCAGCCGTTGAACACTGAAGCTTTCTTT
NA	TRBJ1-1	many	TRBV6-1	CASSALPDRPNTEAFF	TGTGCCAGCAGTGCGCTCCCCGACCGGCCGAACACTGAAGCTTTCTTT
NA	TRBJ2-3	few	TRBV15	CATSTAQRGTDTQYF	TGTGCCACCAGCACAGCGCAGCGGGGCACAGATACGCAGTATTTT